This T cell receptor (beta chain) was identified during a study of OX40 agonist ivuxolimab in advanced cancers. Study at large: Checkpoint inhibitors had been given previously to under 50% of patients.

TCRdb keeps only in-frame clones here, not all; method: immunoSEQ multiplex PCR. The sample consists of about 46,000 clones, 80% to 90% of them appearing once. Trimming left V 0 bases short and J 2 bases short, with 5 bases between. This CDR3 comprises 13 residues. The V gene's germline CDR1 is SGDLS and CDR2 YYNGEE. The chain carries TRBV9 and TRBJ1-1; D uncertain. The receptor was isolated from an adult with an advanced solid tumor such as melanoma, head and neck, liver or kidney cancer. Sequencing was performed on CD4+ or CD8+ T cells sorted from blood, taken in a trial of the OX40 agonist ivuxolimab. The DNA for the CDR3 is TGTGCCAGCAGCGTAGTTCCTAACACTGAAGCTTTCTTT. Translated, it gives CASSVVPNTEAFF.